The rows below give T cell receptor beta chains drawn from one sample of a study of graft-versus-host responses after intestinal transplantation. TCRdb's copy holds only in-frame clones and misses some; the assay was immunoSEQ multiplex PCR. The profile shows 98,000 or so clones, more than 75% of them singletons. The sample here was PBMCs, taken 255 days after intestinal transplant. The receptors here all came from a human patient who received an intestinal transplant, so some T cells may come from the graft donor. Each CDR3 is given with its conserved first and last residue. A D gene is named only where the DNA matches it firmly. Some rows have no size entry. The others give once, few or many, or a class for an expanded clone.

J gene	D gene	clone size	V gene	CDR3 length	CDR3 protein	CDR3 DNA
TRBJ2-3	-	-	TRBV2	12	CASIWGADTQYF	TGTGCCAGCATTTGGGGGGCAGATACGCAGTATTTT
TRBJ1-2	-	-	TRBV7-6	14	CASSFSRTRDGYTF	TGTGCCAGCAGCTTCTCCCGCACCAGGGATGGCTACACCTTC
TRBJ1-5	TRBD1	once	TRBV4-1	18	CASSNSGTGPYSNQPQHF	TGCGCCAGCAGCAACAGCGGGACAGGGCCATATAGCAATCAGCCCCAGCATTTT
TRBJ1-1	-	-	TRBV7-9	12	CASSLGVTEAFF	TGTGCCAGCAGCTTAGGGGTCACTGAAGCTTTCTTT
TRBJ2-7	-	-	TRBV4-1	15	CASSQELRGNYEQYF	TGCGCCAGCAGCCAAGAACTCAGGGGTAACTACGAGCAGTACTTC
TRBJ1-2	-	-	TRBV6-1	14	CASRRRSRGIGYTF	TGTGCCAGCAGACGGCGATCCAGGGGAATAGGCTACACCTTC
TRBJ1-5	-	-	TRBV28	17	CASSSSLWGQDNQPQHF	TGTGCCAGCAGTTCGTCCCTGTGGGGGCAGGACAATCAGCCCCAGCATTTT
TRBJ1-2	-	-	TRBV6-5	13	CASSYYSNYGYTF	TGTGCCAGCAGTTATTATTCTAACTATGGCTACACCTTC
TRBJ1-6	-	-	TRBV28	15	CASSLLALGNSPLHF	TGTGCCAGCAGTTTACTGGCACTAGGGAATTCACCCCTCCACTTT
TRBJ2-2	-	-	TRBV5-1	16	CASSLTPGTATGELFF	TGCGCCAGCAGCCTGACCCCCGGGACCGCGACCGGGGAGCTGTTTTTT
TRBJ2-6	-	-	TRBV27	16	CASSPDRYSGANVLTF	TGTGCCAGCAGTCCTGACCGGTACTCTGGGGCCAACGTCCTGACTTTC
TRBJ1-1	TRBD1	-	TRBV5-1	13	CASSLDRGGEAFF	TGCGCCAGCAGCTTGGACAGGGGGGGGGAAGCTTTCTTT
TRBJ1-2	-	-	TRBV19	12	CASSIAGYGYTF	TGTGCCAGTAGTATAGCCGGGTATGGCTACACCTTC
TRBJ1-2	-	-	TRBV29-1	12	CSVESGSYGYTF	TGCAGCGTTGAATCAGGATCCTATGGCTACACCTTC
TRBJ2-7	-	-	TRBV5-4	15	CASSLGAGTAYEQYF	TGTGCCAGCAGCTTGGGGGCAGGGACCGCCTACGAGCAGTACTTC
TRBJ2-2	-	-	TRBV5-1	15	CATHSGGPGTGELFF	TGCGCCACTCATTCGGGGGGCCCGGGCACCGGGGAGCTGTTTTTT
TRBJ1-3	TRBD1	-	TRBV5-1	16	CASSPDRGQTGNTIYF	TGCGCCAGCAGTCCGGACAGGGGGCAAACTGGAAACACCATATATTTT
TRBJ1-2	-	-	TRBV10-3	13	CAISEGAPGGYTF	TGTGCCATCAGTGAGGGGGCGCCGGGTGGCTACACCTTC
TRBJ1-1	TRBD1	-	TRBV27	15	CASSLRDRLNTEAFF	TGTGCCAGCAGTCTCCGGGACAGGTTGAACACTGAAGCTTTCTTT
TRBJ2-5	-	-	TRBV30	13	CAWSALGGETQYF	TGTGCCTGGAGCGCGTTGGGGGGAGAGACCCAGTACTTC
TRBJ2-3	TRBD2	-	TRBV5-6	17	CASSYLGDYGGTDTQYF	TGTGCCAGCAGCTATTTAGGGGACTATGGTGGCACAGATACGCAGTATTTT
TRBJ2-2	TRBD1	-	TRBV29-1	14	CSVGDREWPGELFF	TGCAGCGTTGGGGACAGGGAGTGGCCCGGGGAGCTGTTTTTT
TRBJ1-4	-	-	TRBV28	14	CASSYRDTRPKLFF	TGTGCCAGCAGTTACCGGGACACTCGTCCAAAACTGTTTTTT
TRBJ1-6	-	-	TRBV5-6	15	CASSPRSSYNSPLHF	TGTGCCAGCAGTCCTAGGAGCTCCTATAATTCACCCCTCCACTTT
TRBJ2-1	-	-	TRBV27	14	CASNPRRGYNEQFF	TGTGCCAGCAACCCCAGGAGGGGTTACAATGAGCAGTTCTTC
TRBJ1-2	-	-	TRBV6-6	12	CASTPGTYGYTF	TGTGCCAGCACCCCCGGGACCTATGGCTACACCTTC
TRBJ1-4	-	few	TRBV5-1	13	CASYGSSSEKLFF	TGCGCCAGCTACGGGTCCTCGAGTGAAAAACTGTTTTTT